One sample yielded the 9 T cell receptor beta chains listed below, sequenced in a study of T cell responses to AZD1222 COVID-19 vaccine. Assay used: immunoSEQ multiplex PCR; TCRdb lists only in-frame clones, some missing. Here the sample spans 140,000 to 150,000 clones, 85% to 95% being singletons. The sample consisted of peripheral blood, taken on day 0 of AZD1222 vaccination. These receptors came from an adult in good health.

V and J are TRBV6-5 and TRBJ2-7; D may match TRBD1 or TRBD2 (5 bases each). Germline-derived CDR1 and CDR2 are MNHEY and SVGAGI. Trimming took 6 bases from V and 2 from J, leaving 17 bases between them. This CDR3 is 15 amino acids long. The CDR3 is CASSQKGRGPYEQYF. The CDR3 nucleotides are TGTGCCAGCAGCCAAAAGGGAAGGGGACCCTACGAGCAGTACTTC.

There are a few counts of this clone. The rearrangement joins TRBV7-3 to TRBJ2-3; D is ambiguous. Germline CDR1 is SGHTA and CDR2 is FQGTGA. This CDR3 has 14 amino acids. V lost 4 bases and J 3 bases, leaving 11 bases between the germline ends. The CDR3 here is CASSSGRGTDTQYF. CDR3 in DNA: TGTGCCAGCAGCTCAGGTAGAGGTACAGATACGCAGTATTTT.

DNA of the CDR3: TGTGCCAGTAGTATAGGTGGAGTCGTCCAAGAGACCCAGTACTTC. It translates to CASSIGGVVQETQYF. This sequence joins TRBV19 and TRBJ2-5; D is uncertain. Germline CDR1 is LNHDA and CDR2 is SQIVND (reference sequence). This CDR3 is 15 amino acids long. Between the trimmed V and J ends, which lost 1 base and 1 base, there was a span of 10 bases.

This clone was recorded only once. The CDR3 DNA follows: TGTGCCAGCAGCGTTCGAGCGGGGGGGAACAATGAGCAGTTCTTC. Its translation is CASSVRAGGNNEQFF. This sequence joins TRBV9 and TRBJ2-1, with TRBD2 matching over 10 bases. V lost 2 bases and J lost 5; bases outside the gene matches: 4. CDR3 length equals 15 residues. The germline CDR1 and CDR2 sequences are SGDLS and YYNGEE.

CDR3 loop: CASSPPGGVQSTEAFF. The CDR3 DNA reads as TGTGCCAGCTCACCACCGGGGGGCGTCCAGAGCACTGAAGCTTTCTTT. The J gene is TRBJ1-1, the V gene TRBV18, with D possibly TRBD1 on 6 matching bases. In germline, CDR1 is KGHSH, CDR2 LQKENI. The V and J ends lost 0 bases and 4 bases respectively, with 15 bases between them. CDR3 length equals 16 residues.

This clone has a single count. The V and J genes are TRBV13 and TRBJ1-5; D gene ambiguous. There are 12 residues in the CDR3. CDR1 is PRHDT and CDR2 is FYEKMQ in the germline V gene (reference sequence). With 0 bases removed from V and 7 bases from J, the gap between germline ends came to 4 bases. The CDR3 loop reads CASSLGGQPQHF. DNA of the CDR3: TGTGCCAGCAGCTTAGGTGGGCAGCCCCAGCATTTT.

The chain employs TRBV24-1 and TRBJ2-7, with D possibly matching TRBD2 (6 bases). This CDR3 has 13 amino acids. CDR1 is KGHDR and CDR2 is SFDVKD in the germline V gene. V lost 3 bases, J lost 3 bases, and 8 bases lay in between. The CDR3 region is CATSDAGSYEQYF. The CDR3 DNA reads as TGTGCCACCAGTGATGCCGGGAGCTACGAGCAGTACTTC.

The V call is TRBV25-1, the J call TRBJ1-2; 8 bases match TRBD1. Germline V gives CDR1 MGHDK, CDR2 SYGVNS. This CDR3 has 14 amino acids. J gave up 7 bases and V 3 bases, and 7 bases lay outside the gene matches. The DNA for the CDR3 is TGTGCCAGCAGTGAGTTGGACAGGGTTGGTGGCTACACCTTC. Its translation: CASSELDRVGGYTF.

The V and J genes are TRBV6-1 and TRBJ2-7; TRBD1 matches 10 bases. Germline-derived CDR1 and CDR2 are MNHNS and SASEGT. The length of the CDR3 is 14 residues. Trimming took 2 bases from V and 7 from J; bases not matched to a gene: 5. The CDR3 reads CASSETGTGEEQYF. The CDR3 coding sequence is TGTGCCAGCAGTGAAACCGGGACAGGGGAAGAGCAGTACTTC.